A single T cell receptor (beta chain) is shown here with its context. The target antigen is unknown. Produced via immunoSEQ multiplex PCR; TCRdb's table is partial and in-frame only. The table records roughly 2,500,000 clones, 90% to 95% of them present only once. The data originate from a study of shared clonotypes between healthy human individuals. General study results and limits: Clonotype sharing among donors likely depends on sequencing depth.

Trimming removed 5 bases from V and 4 bases from J; junction bases left unmatched: 15. CDR3 length equals 18 residues. Germline V gene lookup returns CDR1 SGHTA and CDR2 FQGTGA. This clonotype originated in a man aged 18 to 29 in good health. Some clones in this sample may be carry-over from other donors' samples. V usage is TRBV7-3 and J usage is TRBJ2-1; 9 positions match TRBD2. The sequenced sample was naive CD4+ T cells from PBMCs. This sample's subset: CD45RA+ positively selected. In DNA, the CDR3 is TGTGCCAGCAGCCCAAAACCCCCCAGTAGCGGGAGTTACAATGAGCAGTTCTTC. The encoded protein is CASSPKPPSSGSYNEQFF.